A single sample gave rise to the 25 T cell receptor beta chains below, sequenced in a study of T cell changes during pregnancy in multiple sclerosis. Profiling relied on immunoSEQ multiplex PCR, and the TCRdb table lists in-frame clones only, not all of them. The sample consists of roughly 69,000 clones, about 89% of them appearing once. The source material was peripheral blood, sampled in the second trimester of pregnancy. These receptors were collected from a female donor with multiple sclerosis, enrolled in a pregnancy study.

CDR3 protein: CASSQDLQGGTEAFF. The CDR3 DNA sequence: TGTGCCAGCAGCCAAGATCTTCAGGGGGGCACTGAAGCTTTCTTT. This chain joins TRBV14 and TRBJ1-1, with TRBD1 identical over 7 bases. The length of the CDR3 is 15 residues. Trimming at V came to 0 bases and at J to 4 bases, leaving 5 bases not matched to a gene. Germline V gives CDR1 SGHDN, CDR2 FVKESK. Combining the CDR3 with reference TRBV14 and TRBJ1-1 gives the whole variable domain EAGVTQFPSHSVIEKGQTVTLRCDPISGHDNLYWYRRVMGKEIKFLLHFVKESKQDESGMPNNRFLAERTGGTYSTLKVQPAELEDSGVYFCASSQDLQGGTEAFFGQGTRLTVV.

The chain combines TRBV7-2 with TRBJ2-5, with TRBD2 as a possible D gene (7 bases). The CDR3 length is 18 residues. Per the germline V gene, CDR1 is SGHTA and CDR2 is FQGNSA. V dropped 1 base and J dropped 1 base, with 19 bases sitting between them. CDR3 loop: CASSLVKLGGALQETQYF. The CDR3 DNA follows: TGTGCCAGCAGCTTAGTGAAATTAGGGGGGGCCCTCCAAGAGACCCAGTACTTC.

This chain uses TRBV6-6 with TRBJ2-3; TRBD1 is a possible D gene (6 bases). This CDR3 comprises 15 residues. The germline V gene encodes CDR1 MNHNY and CDR2 SVGAGI (reference sequence). The ends were cut back, 6 bases at V and 4 bases at J, with 17 bases in the middle. CDR3: CASRLRTGLADTQYF. Written as DNA, the CDR3 is TGTGCCAGCAGGTTAAGAACAGGGTTGGCAGATACGCAGTATTTT.

V usage is TRBV5-1 and J usage is TRBJ2-3, with D perhaps matching TRBD2 (6 bases). The germline V and J ends were trimmed by 0 bases and 0 bases, with 11 bases remaining between them. Germline assignment: CDR1 SGHRS and CDR2 YFSETQ. This CDR3 region has 16 residues. The chain's CDR3 is CASSLVAGSSTDTQYF. Here the CDR3 DNA reads TGCGCCAGCAGCTTGGTTGCGGGGTCTAGCACAGATACGCAGTATTTT.

CDR3 sequence (DNA): TGTGCCAGCAGCTTAGGGGGGACAGGGGGAGCTGGGGCCAACGTCCTGACTTTC. Encoded protein: CASSLGGTGGAGANVLTF. The gene calls are TRBV7-2 and TRBJ2-6; TRBD1 agrees at 11 bases. Trimming removed 1 base from V and 2 bases from J; junction bases left unmatched: 4. Germline values: CDR1 SGHTA, CDR2 FQGNSA. The CDR3 contains 18 residues.

The chain uses TRBV11-2 and TRBJ1-3, with TRBD1 matching 9 bases. The CDR3 spans 15 residues. With 5 bases clipped from V and 6 bases from J, the junction kept 8 bases outside the gene matches. Germline V gene data show CDR1 as SGHAT and CDR2 as FQNNGV. The CDR3 DNA follows: TGTGCCAGCAGCCCGACAGGGACAGGGATAAACACCATATATTTT. It specifies CASSPTGTGINTIYF. The full variable domain, its missing parts supplied by reference TRBV11-2 and TRBJ1-3, is EAGVAQSPRYKIIEKRQSVAFWCNPISGHATLYWYQQILGQGPKLLIQFQNNGVVDDSQLPKDRFSAERLKGVDSTLKIQPAKLEDSAVYLCASSPTGTGINTIYFGEGSWLTVV.

CDR3: CASTRQGGQPQHF. The CDR3 nucleotides are TGTGCCAGTACCAGACAGGGTGGACAGCCCCAGCATTTT. The rearrangement uses TRBV19 and TRBJ1-5, with 7 bases identical to TRBD1. Germline V gene data show CDR1 as LNHDA and CDR2 as SQIVND (reference sequence). This CDR3 spans 13 amino acids. With V trimmed by 7 bases and J by 7 bases, 7 bases remained unmatched.

This rearrangement joins TRBV6-1 to TRBJ2-2, with D possibly TRBD1 on 5 matching bases. V gave up 7 bases and J gave up 10 bases, with 16 bases separating them. Germline CDR1 MNHNS, CDR2 SASEGT. The length of the CDR3 is 13 residues. The chain's CDR3 is CASTRSRGEELFF. The CDR3 coding sequence is TGTGCCAGCACCCGAAGTAGGGGCGAGGAGCTGTTTTTT.

The V gene is TRBV9, the J gene TRBJ1-3; 7 nucleotides align to TRBD1. Losses at the gene ends were 2 bases for V and 0 bases for J; bases not matched to a gene: 5. This CDR3 spans 16 amino acids. The germline gives CDR1 SGDLS, CDR2 YYNGEE. CDR3 amino acids: CASSVGTAVSGNTIYF. The CDR3 DNA follows: TGTGCCAGCAGCGTCGGGACAGCCGTCTCTGGAAACACCATATATTTT. The whole variable domain, filled in from reference TRBV9 and TRBJ1-3, reads DSGVTQTPKHLITATGQRVTLRCSPRSGDLSVYWYQQSLDQGLQFLIQYYNGEERAKGNILERFSAQQFPDLHSELNLSSLELGDSALYFCASSVGTAVSGNTIYFGEGSWLTVV.

The gene calls are TRBV6-6 and TRBJ2-7; no definite D call. This CDR3 spans 11 amino acids. V was shortened by 6 bases and J by 3 bases, with 6 bases between the two germline ends. The V gene's germline CDR1 is MNHNY and CDR2 SVGAGI (reference sequence). The CDR3 sequence is CASSTDYEQYF. As DNA, the CDR3 is TGTGCCAGCAGCACAGACTACGAGCAGTACTTC.

The chain carries TRBV6-6 and TRBJ1-6, with 8 bases lining up with TRBD1. The CDR3 is 13 amino acids. In germline, CDR1 is MNHNY, CDR2 SVGAGI (reference sequence). Trimming removed 6 bases from V and 8 bases from J; junction bases left unmatched: 3. The DNA for the CDR3 is TGTGCCAGCAGCCTGACAGGGGATTCACCCCTCCACTTT. Protein product: CASSLTGDSPLHF.

The rearrangement uses TRBV6-5 and TRBJ2-7; TRBD1 agrees at 7 bases. The CDR3 has 12 amino acids. The J segment lost 8 bases and the V segment lost 6 bases, leaving 7 bases of the junction unmatched. The germline V gene has CDR1 MNHEY and CDR2 SVGAGI. CDR3 residues: CASSQRDSKQYF. CDR3 sequence (DNA): TGTGCCAGCAGCCAACGGGACAGCAAGCAGTACTTC.

This sequence joins TRBV4-2 and TRBJ2-3; no firm D call. CDR1 is LGHNA and CDR2 is YNFKEQ in the germline V gene. There are 15 residues in the CDR3. The V and J ends lost 0 bases and 2 bases respectively, with 9 bases between them. CDR3 nucleotides: TGTGCCAGCAGCCAAGATCCGTCAGACACAGATACGCAGTATTTT. It translates to CASSQDPSDTDTQYF.

V usage is TRBV4-2 and J usage is TRBJ2-3; D not certain. CDR1 is LGHNA, CDR2 YNFKEQ, per germline. Trimming stripped 1 base from V and 3 bases from J, with 5 bases between. The CDR3 is 13 residues long. The CDR3 DNA reads as TGTGCCAGCAGCCAAGTTAAAACAGATACGCAGTATTTT. This translates into CASSQVKTDTQYF.

This clone was counted a single time. V gene TRBV6-1 combines with J gene TRBJ2-7, with TRBD2 identical over 11 bases. This CDR3 contains 14 residues. Germline CDR1 is MNHNS and CDR2 is SASEGT. The ends lost 4 bases at V and 4 bases at J; junction bases unmatched: 3. The CDR3 coding sequence is TGTGCCAGCAGTGGGGGACTAGCGGCTTACGAGCAGTACTTC. Amino acids: CASSGGLAAYEQYF.

The table lists this clone with a count of one. The V and J genes are TRBV7-9 and TRBJ1-2; D is uncertain. CDR3 length: 12 amino acids. Trimming took off 1 base at V and 8 bases at J, with 8 bases between the two ends. Germline lookup yields CDR1 SEHNR and CDR2 FQNEAQ (reference sequence). This chain's CDR3 is CASSLETGGYTF. For the CDR3, the DNA is TGTGCCAGCAGCTTAGAGACTGGAGGCTACACCTTC.

V is TRBV9 and J is TRBJ1-1; D ambiguous. This CDR3 region has 15 residues. V lost 0 bases, J lost 1 base, and 10 bases lay in between. Germline loops: CDR1 SGDLS, CDR2 YYNGEE. The CDR3 DNA is TGTGCCAGCAGCGTAGACGGAGGGAGGAACACTGAAGCTTTCTTT. This sequence encodes CASSVDGGRNTEAFF.

This chain joins TRBV7-2 and TRBJ2-7; TRBD1 aligns across 8 bases. The CDR3 contains 15 residues. V dropped 2 bases and J dropped 3; count of bases not matched to a gene: 6. The germline V gene encodes CDR1 SGHTA and CDR2 FQGNSA. The CDR3 DNA reads TGTGCCAGCAGCTTACATGGACAGGGAGTCTACGAGCAGTACTTC. It codes for CASSLHGQGVYEQYF.

The genes are TRBV7-7 and TRBJ2-7, with a weak D call TRBD1 (6 bases). Trimming stripped 5 bases from V and 4 bases from J, with 12 bases between. This CDR3 has 13 amino acids. Per germline, CDR1 SSHAT and CDR2 FNYEAQ (reference sequence). In nucleotides, the CDR3 is TGTGCCAGCAGCCGGACAGAACTATACGAGCAGTACTTC. Translation: CASSRTELYEQYF. The full variable domain, in which reference TRBV7-7 and TRBJ2-7 provide the parts outside the CDR3, is GAGVSQSPRYKVTKRGQDVTLRCDPISSHATLYWYQQALGQGPEFLTYFNYEAQPDKSGLPSDRFSAERPEGSISTLTIQRTEQRDSAMYRCASSRTELYEQYFGPGTRLTVT.

This clone was detected a few times. This chain links TRBV6-5 with TRBJ1-1; 8 bases are shared with TRBD1. Germline loops: CDR1 MNHEY, CDR2 SVGAGI. With V trimmed by 5 bases and J by 5 bases, 4 bases remained unmatched. The CDR3 length is 13 residues. CDR3 nucleotide sequence: TGTGCCAGCAGTCCCTGGACAGGGACTGAAGCTTTCTTT. The encoded protein is CASSPWTGTEAFF.

This chain uses TRBV6-5 with TRBJ1-1; D possibly corresponds to TRBD1 (5 bases). The CDR3 covers 14 residues. Trimming left V 6 bases short and J 7 bases short, with 18 bases between. The germline V gene has CDR1 MNHEY and CDR2 SVGAGI. As DNA, the CDR3 is TGTGCCAGCAGCCGGGACTCGGCGGTCGGTGAAGCTTTCTTT. As protein: CASSRDSAVGEAFF.

The rearrangement links TRBV7-9 to TRBJ1-3; unclear D gene. The CDR3 is 18 residues long. Trimming removed 4 bases at V and 4 bases at J, with 23 bases between. The germline V gene has CDR1 SEHNR and CDR2 FQNEAQ (reference sequence). The CDR3 DNA is TGTGCCAGCAGCTCAATGGACTCGTTGAGATTGGGAGGAAACACCATATATTTT. Translation gives CASSSMDSLRLGGNTIYF.

V gene TRBV5-1 combines with J gene TRBJ2-7; weak D call: TRBD1 (6 bases). V lost 2 bases, J lost 2 bases, and 8 bases lay in between. Germline-derived CDR1 and CDR2 are SGHRS and YFSETQ. This CDR3 region has 13 residues. The CDR3 DNA follows: TGCGCCAGCAGCTTACAGGGCCCCTACGAGCAGTACTTC. Residues: CASSLQGPYEQYF.

The chain is built from TRBV29-1 and TRBJ1-5; D is possibly TRBD1 (5 bases). The CDR3 is 14 amino acids. Germline V CDR1 and CDR2: SQVTM, ANQGSEA. Trimming stripped 5 bases from V and 7 bases from J, with 18 bases between. CDR3: CSVIFRDLGQPQHF. CDR3 nucleotide sequence: TGCAGCGTTATATTCCGGGACTTAGGGCAGCCCCAGCATTTT.

The V gene is TRBV2, the J gene TRBJ2-5, with TRBD1 matching 7 bases. The V and J ends lost 4 bases and 4 bases, in that order; junction bases with no gene match: 9. The CDR3 consists of 15 residues. The germline V gene encodes CDR1 SNHLY and CDR2 FYNNEI. The CDR3 reads CASSGPRDRVETQYF. The CDR3 nucleotides are TGTGCCAGCAGTGGCCCCCGTGACAGGGTAGAGACCCAGTACTTC.